What follows describes a single TCR beta chain. These data belong to a study of blood T cell repertoires in COVID-19. Study in general: Sites in the United States, Italy and Spain provided acute and convalescent COVID-19 samples. Sources were T cells, B-cell-depleted T cells, or PBMCs; the material itself was cDNA or gDNA.

The germline CDR1 and CDR2 sequences are SGDLS and YYNGEE. V was pared by 1 base and J by 0 bases, with 8 bases between. The CDR3 has 14 amino acids. Patients in Seattle were enrolled during active infection, then followed longitudinally. Original processing methods: How many nucleated cells were present was estimated from reference gene primer amplification. Sequencing was performed with immunoSEQ multiplex PCR; in TCRdb, only in-frame clones are kept and a portion is missing. V, J and clone size are those of that table, while D and trimming were read from the DNA. The sample lists about 290,000 clones, 85% to 90% occurring once.

The chain couples TRBV9 to TRBJ2-7; D may be TRBD1 (5 bases). Sequencing input: peripheral blood. This TCR was sampled from a young woman with COVID-19, enrolled during active disease. CDR3 in DNA: TGTGCCAGCAGCGTATTAGACAGCTCCTACGAGCAGTACTTC. As protein: CASSVLDSSYEQYF.